A single TCR beta chain is shown here with its context. This clonotype was seen a few times. What antigen it recognizes has not been identified. Per-base quality was not reported, and no clone a single base away is much larger than it. The sample belongs to a study of T-cell reconstitution after alpha-beta-depleted transplantation in children (dated by TCRdb to between 2015 and 2016). Looking at the study overall: The study quantitatively tracked T-cell immune reconstitution after TCRalphabeta/CD19-depleted allogeneic hematopoietic cell transplantation in children using TCR repertoire profiling.

Broader findings and caveats from the paper: The apparently early alphabetaT-cell count recovery about two months after transplant was reportedly dependent on only several hundred rapidly expanded clones derived from non-depleted graft cells. In some patients, the high TCRbeta diversity seen at day 60 was put down to recipient T cells and intrathymic progenitors that had survived conditioning. The frequencies of hyperexpanded clones fell over the following months, and after one year, T-cell counts and TCRbeta diversity were mostly attributed to newly produced T cells.

Library prep was done by PCR. TCRdb shows the sequencer as Illumina HiSeq 2500. TCR library preparation used molecular barcoding, with unique molecular identifiers applied to normalize quantification of the TCRbeta repertoire. TCRdb reprocessing: public reads trimmed at Q25 with fastp, clones called with MiXCR, in-frame beta chains kept. Every CDR3 protein is listed once, alongside the most common genes and DNA of its rows. The table for this sample lists approximately 650,000 distinct CDR3 sequences; around 13% of them were counted only once. The ten largest clones capture 0.79% of the sample. The treatment or condition label of this sample denotes: allogeneic hematopoietic cell transplantation with graft depleted of TCRalphabeta T cells and CD19 B cells. TCRalphabeta/CD19-depleted allogeneic hematopoietic cell grafts were given to the transplant recipients, all of whom were children. The sample was PBMCs, taken before TCRalphabeta/CD19-depleted stem cell transplant. This clonotype originated in a girl under 10 years old with congenital amegakaryocytic thrombocytopenia, due to receive a stem cell transplant.

The CDR3 loop reads CSVGLGAGNTIYF. In nucleotide form, the sequence is TGCAGCGTTGGCTTAGGGGCTGGAAACACCATATATTTT. The chain uses TRBV29-1 and TRBJ1-3; a tentative D match to TRBD1 spans 5 bases. The CDR3 measures 13 amino acids from cysteine to phenylalanine. Kept here is only the CDR3 DNA, which spans 39 bases and is read in frame from base 1. The V end loses 4 bases and the J end loses 2 bases, and a stretch of 9 bases separates them. The germline V gene gives CDR1 as SQVTM and CDR2 as ANQGSEA.